The following is a TCR beta chain sequence with its context. Antigen: not known. The data are from a study of cytomegalovirus exposure and HLA in healthy donors. V trimming: 4 bases; J trimming: 5 bases; junction bases outside the gene matches: 8. The CDR3 is 15 amino acids. Germline CDR1 reads MGHRA; CDR2 reads YSYEKL. Notes on the study in general: According to reports, the classifier identified cytomegalovirus status with high specificity and sensitivity.

Profiled with immunoSEQ multiplex PCR; TCRdb holds only in-frame clones, not every one. The table records around 200,000 clones, 70% to 90% of them present only once. The source material was PBMCs. The sequence was collected from a woman between 18 and 29 years old in good health and CMV-seronegative. This chain joins TRBV4-1 and TRBJ2-7, with 10 bases that match TRBD1. CDR3 region: CASSLQGQGYDEQYF. CDR3 nucleotides: TGCGCCAGCAGCCTACAGGGACAGGGGTATGACGAGCAGTACTTC.